This is a list of T cell receptor beta chains from one sample in a study of shared clonotypes between healthy human individuals. Assay used: immunoSEQ multiplex PCR; TCRdb lists only in-frame clones, some missing. The sample includes 300,000 to 400,000 clones, around 87% of them seen just once. Sequenced: memory CD8+ T cells sorted from blood. Every receptor here comes from a man younger than 35 in good health. Each CDR3 is given with its conserved first and last residue. The order of the fields is clone size, J gene, V gene, CDR3 length, D gene, CDR3 DNA, CDR3 protein. D genes are given only for firm matches. The size field is filled for only some rows; it gives once, few, many or a size class.

clone size: .; J gene: TRBJ1-4; V gene: TRBV6-5; CDR3 length: 16; D gene: .; CDR3 DNA: TGTGCCAGCAGTTATACTTACGGGGCAACTAATGAAAAACTGTTTTTT; CDR3 protein: CASSYTYGATNEKLFF
clone size: .; J gene: TRBJ1-2; V gene: TRBV6-5; CDR3 length: 14; D gene: .; CDR3 DNA: TGTGCCAGCAGAATACAGGAAGAGGGTATTGGCTACACCTTC; CDR3 protein: CASRIQEEGIGYTF
clone size: .; J gene: TRBJ1-5; V gene: TRBV25-1; CDR3 length: 16; D gene: .; CDR3 DNA: TGTGCCAGCAGTGATGGTGACACCGGAATTAATCAGCCCCAGCATTTT; CDR3 protein: CASSDGDTGINQPQHF
clone size: .; J gene: TRBJ1-6; V gene: TRBV6-5; CDR3 length: 14; D gene: .; CDR3 DNA: TGTGCCAGCAGTTATAGGGGCTATAATTCACCCCTCCACTTT; CDR3 protein: CASSYRGYNSPLHF
clone size: .; J gene: TRBJ2-4; V gene: TRBV6-1; CDR3 length: 14; D gene: .; CDR3 DNA: TGTGCCAGCAGTGATTGGCAGTTGCGAAACATTCAGTACTTC; CDR3 protein: CASSDWQLRNIQYF
clone size: .; J gene: TRBJ1-2; V gene: TRBV6-5; CDR3 length: 13; D gene: .; CDR3 DNA: TGTGCCAGCAATAACTGGGATTCCTATGGCTACACCTTC; CDR3 protein: CASNNWDSYGYTF
clone size: .; J gene: TRBJ1-4; V gene: TRBV5-1; CDR3 length: 17; D gene: .; CDR3 DNA: TGCGCCAGCAGGGAGGGGAGAGATAGAACTTCTAATGAAAAACTGTTTTTT; CDR3 protein: CASREGRDRTSNEKLFF
clone size: .; J gene: TRBJ1-5; V gene: TRBV5-1; CDR3 length: 14; D gene: .; CDR3 DNA: TGCGCCAGCCGGTTGGCGGGGGAAGGCCAGCCCCAGCATTTT; CDR3 protein: CASRLAGEGQPQHF
clone size: .; J gene: TRBJ2-1; V gene: TRBV9; CDR3 length: 12; D gene: .; CDR3 DNA: TGTGCCAGCAGCCCCGGGACTTCTGAGCAGTTCTTC; CDR3 protein: CASSPGTSEQFF
clone size: .; J gene: TRBJ2-7; V gene: TRBV6-5; CDR3 length: 13; D gene: .; CDR3 DNA: TGTGCCAGCAGTTACGTCCCCGGCTACGAGCAGTACTTC; CDR3 protein: CASSYVPGYEQYF
clone size: .; J gene: TRBJ2-3; V gene: TRBV7-9; CDR3 length: 17; D gene: .; CDR3 DNA: TGTGCCAGCAGCTTATTGGTAGGTCGGCAGGGAGGAGATACGCAGTATTTT; CDR3 protein: CASSLLVGRQGGDTQYF
clone size: .; J gene: TRBJ1-1; V gene: TRBV9; CDR3 length: 15; D gene: .; CDR3 DNA: TGTGCCAGCAGCGTAGGCGGACGGTTGAACACTGAAGCTTTCTTT; CDR3 protein: CASSVGGRLNTEAFF
clone size: .; J gene: TRBJ2-1; V gene: TRBV6-5; CDR3 length: 14; D gene: .; CDR3 DNA: TGTGCCAGCAGTTACTTCGGCAGTTACAATGAGCAGTTCTTC; CDR3 protein: CASSYFGSYNEQFF
clone size: once; J gene: TRBJ2-5; V gene: TRBV7-8; CDR3 length: 13; D gene: .; CDR3 DNA: TGTGCCAGCCAGGGTTCCCTTGGAGAGACCCAGTACTTC; CDR3 protein: CASQGSLGETQYF
clone size: .; J gene: TRBJ1-2; V gene: TRBV27; CDR3 length: 13; D gene: .; CDR3 DNA: TGTGCCAGCAGTTTATGGCAGAACTATGGCTACACCTTC; CDR3 protein: CASSLWQNYGYTF
clone size: .; J gene: TRBJ2-7; V gene: TRBV13; CDR3 length: 16; D gene: TRBD1; CDR3 DNA: TGTGCCAGCAGCTTAGCCCTGGGACAGCAAGCCTACGAGCAGTACTTC; CDR3 protein: CASSLALGQQAYEQYF
clone size: .; J gene: TRBJ2-2; V gene: TRBV19; CDR3 length: 18; D gene: .; CDR3 DNA: TGTGCCAGTAGTATAGATTATCTAGATACCTCGAACACCGGGGAGCTGTTTTTT; CDR3 protein: CASSIDYLDTSNTGELFF
clone size: .; J gene: TRBJ1-4; V gene: TRBV6-1; CDR3 length: 15; D gene: TRBD1; CDR3 DNA: TGTGCCAGCAGTGAGACAGGGGGCCAGCTTGAAAAACTGTTTTTT; CDR3 protein: CASSETGGQLEKLFF
clone size: .; J gene: TRBJ1-2; V gene: TRBV4-1; CDR3 length: 17; D gene: .; CDR3 DNA: TGCGCCAGCAGCCAAGAATTGGGTGGAGGAACAACCGATGGCTACACCTTC; CDR3 protein: CASSQELGGGTTDGYTF
clone size: .; J gene: TRBJ2-1; V gene: TRBV10-2; CDR3 length: 16; D gene: TRBD2; CDR3 DNA: TGCGCCAGCAGCCACCCCCCTAGCGGGGGGGTGCATGAGCAGTTCTTC; CDR3 protein: CASSHPPSGGVHEQFF
clone size: .; J gene: TRBJ1-2; V gene: TRBV2; CDR3 length: 13; D gene: TRBD1; CDR3 DNA: TGTGCCAGTTACGACAGGGAGATCTATGGCTACACCTTC; CDR3 protein: CASYDREIYGYTF
clone size: .; J gene: TRBJ2-1; V gene: TRBV15; CDR3 length: 14; D gene: TRBD1; CDR3 DNA: TGTGCCACCAGCAACCGGGACAGGTACAATGAGCAGTTCTTC; CDR3 protein: CATSNRDRYNEQFF
clone size: .; J gene: TRBJ2-1; V gene: TRBV27; CDR3 length: 14; D gene: .; CDR3 DNA: TGTGCCAGCGCAACATCTTCCTCCTACAATGAGCAGTTCTTC; CDR3 protein: CASATSSSYNEQFF
clone size: .; J gene: TRBJ2-7; V gene: TRBV29-1; CDR3 length: 16; D gene: TRBD2; CDR3 DNA: TGCAGCGTACTGGGACTAGCGGGGTTGAGCTCCTACGAGCAGTACTTC; CDR3 protein: CSVLGLAGLSSYEQYF
clone size: many; J gene: TRBJ2-7; V gene: TRBV7-9; CDR3 length: 16; D gene: TRBD2; CDR3 DNA: TGTGCCAGCAGCCCGAACCAAATGACTAGCGAAGGCGAGCAGTACTTC; CDR3 protein: CASSPNQMTSEGEQYF
clone size: .; J gene: TRBJ2-7; V gene: TRBV6-5; CDR3 length: 13; D gene: TRBD2; CDR3 DNA: TGTGCCAGCAGCCCTAGCGGGGACTACGAGCAGTACTTC; CDR3 protein: CASSPSGDYEQYF
clone size: .; J gene: TRBJ2-3; V gene: TRBV7-7; CDR3 length: 14; D gene: .; CDR3 DNA: TGTGCTAGCAGCCCCGGGTTACTCACAGATACGCAGTATTTT; CDR3 protein: CASSPGLLTDTQYF
clone size: .; J gene: TRBJ1-5; V gene: TRBV27; CDR3 length: 14; D gene: TRBD1; CDR3 DNA: TGTGCCAGCAGACTACAGGGGGATTCTCAGCCCCAGCATTTT; CDR3 protein: CASRLQGDSQPQHF
clone size: .; J gene: TRBJ1-2; V gene: TRBV4-1; CDR3 length: 15; D gene: .; CDR3 DNA: TGCGCCGTCCGGGACATAACCTGGGGGGACTATGGCTACACCTTC; CDR3 protein: CAVRDITWGDYGYTF
clone size: .; J gene: TRBJ2-7; V gene: TRBV7-6; CDR3 length: 13; D gene: TRBD1; CDR3 DNA: TGTGCCAGCAGCGGGGGACAGGACTACGAGCAGTACTTC; CDR3 protein: CASSGGQDYEQYF
clone size: .; J gene: TRBJ2-7; V gene: TRBV4-3; CDR3 length: 16; D gene: TRBD2; CDR3 DNA: TGCGCCAGCAGCCCAGGCACGGCTAGCGGGAGTAACGAGCAGTACTTC; CDR3 protein: CASSPGTASGSNEQYF
clone size: once; J gene: TRBJ2-2; V gene: TRBV6-6; CDR3 length: 15; D gene: TRBD1; CDR3 DNA: TGTGCCAGCAGTCCTTACAGGGGAAGTGACGGGGAGCTGTTTTTT; CDR3 protein: CASSPYRGSDGELFF
clone size: .; J gene: TRBJ2-7; V gene: TRBV6-5; CDR3 length: 13; D gene: .; CDR3 DNA: TGTGCCAGCAGTTTGAGCATTCAATACGAGCAGTACTTC; CDR3 protein: CASSLSIQYEQYF
clone size: .; J gene: TRBJ2-7; V gene: TRBV28; CDR3 length: 14; D gene: .; CDR3 DNA: TGTGCCAGCAGTTTATTGGGCGGGATCGGCGAGCAGTACTTC; CDR3 protein: CASSLLGGIGEQYF
clone size: .; J gene: TRBJ2-2; V gene: TRBV2; CDR3 length: 19; D gene: .; CDR3 DNA: TGTGCCACCACCGTCGCGACAGGACTGTCTGCCCTAAACACCGGGGAGCTGTTTTTT; CDR3 protein: CATTVATGLSALNTGELFF
clone size: .; J gene: TRBJ2-1; V gene: TRBV27; CDR3 length: 16; D gene: TRBD2; CDR3 DNA: TGTGCCAGCAGTTCCGCCGGGACTAGCGCGTACAATGAGCAGTTCTTC; CDR3 protein: CASSSAGTSAYNEQFF
clone size: .; J gene: TRBJ1-3; V gene: TRBV28; CDR3 length: 15; D gene: .; CDR3 DNA: TGTGCCAGCAGTCTCGGCACAGGATCTGGAAACACCATATATTTT; CDR3 protein: CASSLGTGSGNTIYF
clone size: .; J gene: TRBJ2-3; V gene: TRBV9; CDR3 length: 12; D gene: .; CDR3 DNA: TGTGCCAGCAGCGCCCGGGGGTTAACGCAGTATTTT; CDR3 protein: CASSARGLTQYF
clone size: .; J gene: TRBJ2-2; V gene: TRBV27; CDR3 length: 16; D gene: .; CDR3 DNA: TGTGCCAGCAGCCCTCGCGAGCTCGCGGGTGCCGGGGAGCTGTTTTTT; CDR3 protein: CASSPRELAGAGELFF
clone size: .; J gene: TRBJ2-7; V gene: TRBV4-1; CDR3 length: 16; D gene: .; CDR3 DNA: TGCGCCAGCAGCCAAGATCGGCCAGGGTACCCCTACGAGCAGTACTTC; CDR3 protein: CASSQDRPGYPYEQYF
clone size: .; J gene: TRBJ2-7; V gene: TRBV6-1; CDR3 length: 17; D gene: .; CDR3 DNA: TGTGCCAGCAGTGAGCTGCGATTAGGGACGGCCTCCTACGAGCAGTACTTC; CDR3 protein: CASSELRLGTASYEQYF
clone size: .; J gene: TRBJ1-1; V gene: TRBV19; CDR3 length: 13; D gene: .; CDR3 DNA: TGTGCCAGTAGGCTGTTGGAAAACACTGAAGCTTTCTTT; CDR3 protein: CASRLLENTEAFF
clone size: .; J gene: TRBJ1-4; V gene: TRBV30; CDR3 length: 16; D gene: .; CDR3 DNA: TGTGCCTGGAGTTATGACCCCTGGACGGGGAATGAAAAACTGTTTTTT; CDR3 protein: CAWSYDPWTGNEKLFF
clone size: .; J gene: TRBJ2-3; V gene: TRBV27; CDR3 length: 14; D gene: .; CDR3 DNA: TGTGCCAGCAGTTTATCGGAGAATACAGATACGCAGTATTTT; CDR3 protein: CASSLSENTDTQYF
clone size: .; J gene: TRBJ1-6; V gene: TRBV6-6; CDR3 length: 14; D gene: .; CDR3 DNA: TGTGCCAGCACCTACGGGGCTTATGATTCACCCCTCCACTTT; CDR3 protein: CASTYGAYDSPLHF
clone size: .; J gene: TRBJ1-1; V gene: TRBV19; CDR3 length: 15; D gene: .; CDR3 DNA: TGTGCCAGTACTCCCCTCTCCCAGGGAAACACTGAAGCTTTCTTT; CDR3 protein: CASTPLSQGNTEAFF
clone size: .; J gene: TRBJ1-1; V gene: TRBV27; CDR3 length: 15; D gene: .; CDR3 DNA: TGTGCCAGCAGTTCCCTCGGACAGACGGCGAAGGAAGCTTTCTTT; CDR3 protein: CASSSLGQTAKEAFF
clone size: .; J gene: TRBJ2-7; V gene: TRBV4-1; CDR3 length: 14; D gene: .; CDR3 DNA: TGCGCCAGCAGCCAGCGAGAAGGGTCCTACGAGCAGTACTTC; CDR3 protein: CASSQREGSYEQYF
clone size: once; J gene: TRBJ2-2; V gene: TRBV4-1; CDR3 length: 14; D gene: .; CDR3 DNA: TGCGCCAGCAGCCAAGCTCCGGGTTCCGGGGAGCTGTTTTTT; CDR3 protein: CASSQAPGSGELFF
clone size: .; J gene: TRBJ1-4; V gene: TRBV7-8; CDR3 length: 22; D gene: TRBD1; CDR3 DNA: TGTGCCAGCAGCCGGCGGACAGGGATCGCCAATCAAAGGATTTATGCTAATGAAAAACTGTTTTTT; CDR3 protein: CASSRRTGIANQRIYANEKLFF